A single sample is the source of the 5 T cell receptor beta chains below, sequenced in a study of blood T cell repertoires in COVID-19. Assay used: immunoSEQ multiplex PCR; TCRdb lists only in-frame clones, some missing. There are about 180,000 clones in the sample; roughly 84% occur only once, and about 7% lies in the top ten. What was sequenced was peripheral blood. Receptor source: a man aged 45-65 years with active or convalescent COVID-19.

This chain joins TRBV28 and TRBJ1-1, with TRBD1 matching 7 bases. V shed 6 bases and J 1 base; nucleotides not matched to a gene: 5. CDR1 is MDHEN and CDR2 is SYDVKM in the germline V gene. The CDR3 runs to 14 residues. The CDR3 DNA is TGTGCCAGCAGCAGGGGACAGTCGAACACTGAAGCTTTCTTT. This encodes CASSRGQSNTEAFF.

The chain uses TRBV12-3 or TRBV12-4 and TRBJ2-7, with D possibly matching TRBD2 (5 bases). The CDR3 extends over 13 amino acids. The V end lost 3 bases, the J end lost 2 bases, and 8 bases lay between the germline ends. This CDR3 reads CASSFGLTYEQYF. The CDR3 bases are TGTGCCAGCAGTTTCGGACTGACCTACGAGCAGTACTTC.

The V and J genes are TRBV4-1 and TRBJ1-2; D remains unclear. V was clipped by 3 bases and J by 5 bases, with 16 bases between them. Germline assignment: CDR1 MGHRA and CDR2 YSYEKL. The CDR3 is made up of 15 amino acids. CDR3 nucleotide sequence: TGCGCCAGCAGCCAGGGCGCCGAGGGAAATTATGGCTACACCTTC. Translated, it gives CASSQGAEGNYGYTF.

The gene calls are TRBV19 and TRBJ1-1; possible D gene TRBD1, 5 bases. Germline V gene lookup returns CDR1 LNHDA and CDR2 SQIVND (reference sequence). Trimming shortened V by 2 bases and J by 3 bases, and 10 bases separated the two germline ends. The CDR3 covers 14 residues. The CDR3 DNA sequence: TGTGCCAGTAGTATATGGATAGGGGACACTGAAGCTTTCTTT. The encoded protein is CASSIWIGDTEAFF.

This clone has more than one count but fewer than ten. The chain employs TRBV7-3 and TRBJ2-1; TRBD1 aligns across 9 bases. The V gene end was trimmed by 4 bases and the J gene end by 2 bases; junction bases not matched to a gene: 3. The germline V gene has CDR1 SGHTA and CDR2 FQGTGA. The CDR3 sequence is 15 residues long. Here the CDR3 DNA reads TGTGCCAGCAGCTATAGACAGGGGGCCTACAATGAGCAGTTCTTC. Encoded protein: CASSYRQGAYNEQFF.